This entry features one T cell receptor (beta chain) sequence. Its target antigen remains unknown. No quality values exist for individual bases; no much larger clone is one base distant. The data are from a study of response to subunit inactivated influenza vaccine listed by TCRdb under 2018. General notes on the study: Deep quantitative profiling of the T cell receptor repertoire was used in the study to follow responses to a trivalent subunit inactivated influenza vaccine. What the study reported, not specific to this receptor: According to the authors, only a limited number of new T cells may be recruited by each seasonal influenza vaccination.

The germline V gene yields SGHRS for CDR1 and YFSETQ for CDR2. The germline V end is reduced by 9 bases and the J end by 8 bases; junction bases left unmatched: 13. Inclusive of the bounding cysteine and phenylalanine, the CDR3 is 13 residues long. The only DNA kept is the CDR3, 39 bases in frame from the first base. The library relied on RT-PCR. TCRdb lists the instrument as Illumina HiSeq 2500. TCRdb reanalyzed the raw reads on its own, using fastp at Q25 for trimming and MiXCR for clone calling, and kept in-frame beta chains. Each record represents a unique CDR3 protein, reported with the most common genes and DNA among its rows. The sample table contains roughly 760,000 distinct CDR3 sequences; only one count was recorded for approximately 21% of them. The ten largest clones represent 10% of the sample.

This clonotype originated in a man in his forties or fifties who received an inactivated influenza vaccine. Donor details come from another sample of the same person, matched by shared clones. The sequences come from PBMCs from blood, collected roughly 5 days after vaccination. Recombination connected TRBV5-1 to TRBJ1-2, and TRBD1 aligns with 7 junction nucleotides. The DNA sequence follows: TGCGCCACCAGACAGGGCTCAAAGATGGGCTACACCTTC. Protein translation: CATRQGSKMGYTF.